A few counts support the clone carrying this T cell receptor (beta chain). No antigen is known for it. From germline, CDR1 is MNHNS and CDR2 SASEGT. This CDR3 spans 15 amino acids. Unmatched junction bases numbered 10, after V lost 5 bases and J lost 7 bases. General study results and limits: Tumor memory CD4+ T cell TCR gene usage was found to cluster with blood and lymph node memory CD4+ cells and with lymph node naive CD4+ cells.

After constant-region reverse-primer amplification, full-length variable regions underwent semi-nested PCR with Nested Universal Primer A. MiXCR, run by TCRdb on the 5' RACE reads, gives a single entry per CDR3 protein. Here the sample spans over 40,000 distinct CDR3 sequences, 25% to 35% being singletons. Memory CD4+ T cells were sorted as CD4+CD45RO+CD25- cells. The chain uses TRBV6-1 and TRBJ1-4, with 7 positions matching TRBD1. The sequenced material came from tumor-infiltrating memory CD4+ T cells sorted from the breast tumor. The subset is: memory CD4+ T cells, CD4+CD45RO+CD25-. The origin of this receptor is a female donor with breast cancer. Here the CDR3 reads CASSTTGAALEKLFF. Here the CDR3 DNA reads TGTGCCAGCAGTACCACAGGGGCTGCCCTTGAAAAACTGTTTTTT.